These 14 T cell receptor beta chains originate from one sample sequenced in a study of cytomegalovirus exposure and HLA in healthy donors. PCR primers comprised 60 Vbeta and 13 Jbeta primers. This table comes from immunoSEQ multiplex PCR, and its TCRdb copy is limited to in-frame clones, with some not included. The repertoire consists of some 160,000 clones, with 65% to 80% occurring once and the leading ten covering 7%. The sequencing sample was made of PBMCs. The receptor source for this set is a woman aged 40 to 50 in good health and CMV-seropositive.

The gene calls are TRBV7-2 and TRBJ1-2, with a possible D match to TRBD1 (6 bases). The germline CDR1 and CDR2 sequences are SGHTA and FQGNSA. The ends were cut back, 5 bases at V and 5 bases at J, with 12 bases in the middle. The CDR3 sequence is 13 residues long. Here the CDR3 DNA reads TGTGCCAGCAGCGCGGGAGGGGGGTATGGCTACACCTTC. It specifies CASSAGGGYGYTF. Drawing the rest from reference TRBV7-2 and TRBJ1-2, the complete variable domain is GAGVSQSPSNKVTEKGKDVELRCDPISGHTALYWYRQSLGQGLEFLIYFQGNSAPDKSGLPSDRFSAERTGGSVSTLTIQRTQQEDSAVYLCASSAGGGYGYTFGSGTRLTVV.

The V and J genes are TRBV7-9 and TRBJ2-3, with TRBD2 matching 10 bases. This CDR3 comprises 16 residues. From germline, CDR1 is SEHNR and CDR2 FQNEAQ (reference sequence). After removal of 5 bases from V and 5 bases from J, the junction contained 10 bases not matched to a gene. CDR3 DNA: TGTGCCAGCAGCCCGCAGCGGGGGGGCAGGATAGATACGCAGTATTTT. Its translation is CASSPQRGGRIDTQYF.

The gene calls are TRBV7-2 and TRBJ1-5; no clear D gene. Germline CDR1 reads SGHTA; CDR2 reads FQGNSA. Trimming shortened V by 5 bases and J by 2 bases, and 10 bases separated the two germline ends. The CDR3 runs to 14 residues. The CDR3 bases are TGTGCCAGCAGCATACGGGTGGGCAATCAGCCCCAGCATTTT. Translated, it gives CASSIRVGNQPQHF.

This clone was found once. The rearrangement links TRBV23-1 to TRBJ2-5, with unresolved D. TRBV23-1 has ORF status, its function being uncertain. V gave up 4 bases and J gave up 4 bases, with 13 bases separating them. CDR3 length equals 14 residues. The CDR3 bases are TGCGCCAGCAGTCGAACGGTCCCAATAGAGACCCAGTACTTC. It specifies CASSRTVPIETQYF.

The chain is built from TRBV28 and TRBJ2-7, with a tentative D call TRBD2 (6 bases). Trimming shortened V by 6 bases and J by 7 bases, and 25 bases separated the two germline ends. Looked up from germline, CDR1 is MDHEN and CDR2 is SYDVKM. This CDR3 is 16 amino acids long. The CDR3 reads CASRVWGGTPGTEQYF. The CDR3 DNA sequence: TGTGCCAGCAGGGTTTGGGGCGGGACCCCAGGTACGGAGCAGTACTTC.

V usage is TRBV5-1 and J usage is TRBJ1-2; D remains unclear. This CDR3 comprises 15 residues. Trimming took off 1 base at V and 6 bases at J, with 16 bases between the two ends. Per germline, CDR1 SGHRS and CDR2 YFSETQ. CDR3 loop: CASSLFSSDVDGYTF. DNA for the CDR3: TGCGCCAGCAGCTTGTTCTCGAGTGATGTCGATGGCTACACCTTC.

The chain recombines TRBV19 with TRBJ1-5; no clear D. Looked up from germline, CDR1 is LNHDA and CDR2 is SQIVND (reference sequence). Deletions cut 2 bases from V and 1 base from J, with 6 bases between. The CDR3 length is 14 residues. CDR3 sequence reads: CASSISPSNQPQHF. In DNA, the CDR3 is TGTGCCAGTAGTATATCCCCGAGCAATCAGCCCCAGCATTTT.

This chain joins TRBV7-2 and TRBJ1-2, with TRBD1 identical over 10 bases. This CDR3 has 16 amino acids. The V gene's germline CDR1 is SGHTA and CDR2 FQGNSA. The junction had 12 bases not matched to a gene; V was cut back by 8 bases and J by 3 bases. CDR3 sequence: CASSYPGTGVDYGYTF. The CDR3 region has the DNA TGTGCCAGCTCCTACCCCGGGACAGGGGTGGACTATGGCTACACCTTC.

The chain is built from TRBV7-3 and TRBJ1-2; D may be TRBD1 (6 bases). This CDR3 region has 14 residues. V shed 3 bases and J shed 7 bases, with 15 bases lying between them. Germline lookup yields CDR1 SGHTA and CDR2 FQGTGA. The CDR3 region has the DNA TGTGCCAGCAGCTTGAAACCAGGGGATTTTGGCTACACCTTC. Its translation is CASSLKPGDFGYTF.

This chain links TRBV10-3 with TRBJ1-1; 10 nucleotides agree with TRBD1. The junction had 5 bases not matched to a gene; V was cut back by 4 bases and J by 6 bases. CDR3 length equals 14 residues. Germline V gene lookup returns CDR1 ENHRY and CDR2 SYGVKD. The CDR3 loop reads CAISVRDRGAEAFF. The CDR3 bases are TGTGCCATCAGTGTAAGGGACAGGGGCGCTGAAGCTTTCTTT.

The CDR3 coding sequence is TGCGCCAGCAGCTCTTCTGGGGCGGCTTATGGCTACACCTTC. It specifies CASSSSGAAYGYTF. V gene TRBV5-1 combines with J gene TRBJ1-2; TRBD1 might be the D (5 bases). This CDR3 contains 14 residues. V was shortened by 3 bases and J by 5 bases, with 14 bases between the two germline ends. Germline CDR1 is SGHRS and CDR2 is YFSETQ.

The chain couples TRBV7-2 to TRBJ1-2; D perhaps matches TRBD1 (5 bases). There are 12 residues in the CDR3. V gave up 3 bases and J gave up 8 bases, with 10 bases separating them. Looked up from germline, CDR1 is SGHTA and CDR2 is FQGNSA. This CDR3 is CASSFAGRGYTF. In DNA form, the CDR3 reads TGTGCCAGCAGCTTCGCGGGGCGCGGCTACACCTTC.

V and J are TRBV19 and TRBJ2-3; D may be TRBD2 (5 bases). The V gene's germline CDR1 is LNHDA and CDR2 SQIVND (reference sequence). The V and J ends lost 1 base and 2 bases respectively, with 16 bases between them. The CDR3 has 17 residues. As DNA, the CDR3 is TGTGCCAGTAGTATAGGTTACATAGCGAGGAACACAGATACGCAGTATTTT. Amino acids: CASSIGYIARNTDTQYF.

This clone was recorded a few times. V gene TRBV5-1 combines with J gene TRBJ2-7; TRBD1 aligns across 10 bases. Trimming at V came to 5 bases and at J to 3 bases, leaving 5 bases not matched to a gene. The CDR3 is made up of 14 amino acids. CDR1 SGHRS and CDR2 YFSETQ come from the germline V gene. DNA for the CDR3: TGCGCCAGCAGGCCGGGACAGGGGTACTACGAGCAGTACTTC. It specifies CASRPGQGYYEQYF.